A selection of T cell receptor beta chains follows, all from one sample in a study of vaccination effects on CD4 cells after COVID-19. Clones were sequenced by immunoSEQ multiplex PCR, and TCRdb holds only the in-frame ones, with some missing. The repertoire holds under 80,000 clones, with about 80% as singletons. These receptors' antigens are unknown. Source: CD4+ T cells from PBMCs cultured with HCoV-OC43 spike peptides, taken after COVID-19 vaccination. All receptors come from a human donor who received a COVID-19 vaccine. The CDR3 runs from the conserved cysteine through the conserved F or W. D genes are given only for firm matches. Expanded clones get a size class; other rows say once, few or many, or leave the size out.

d_gene	v_gene	abundance	j_gene	CDR3aa	CDR3nt
NA	TRBV7-3	NA	TRBJ2-2	CASSLNYGEAGELFF	TGTGCCAGCAGCTTAAATTACGGGGAGGCCGGGGAGCTGTTTTTT
NA	TRBV28	NA	TRBJ2-5	CASRARDTIKETQYF	TGTGCCAGCAGAGCCAGGGATACCATAAAAGAGACCCAGTACTTC
TRBD2	TRBV5-8	NA	TRBJ2-2	CASSSVPGLAGPLNTGELFF	TGTGCCAGCAGTTCAGTCCCGGGACTAGCGGGGCCGCTGAACACCGGGGAGCTGTTTTTT
NA	TRBV24-1	NA	TRBJ2-3	CATRARGVTDTQYF	TGTGCCACCAGGGCCCGGGGAGTCACAGATACGCAGTATTTT
TRBD1	TRBV28	NA	TRBJ1-4	CASSVIGTGDEKLFF	TGTGCCAGCAGTGTAATCGGGACAGGGGACGAAAAACTGTTTTTT
NA	TRBV28	NA	TRBJ2-2	CATSGQANTGELFF	TGTGCCACTTCAGGGCAGGCGAACACCGGGGAGCTGTTTTTT
NA	TRBV25-1	few	TRBJ1-5	CASSESFTNQPQHF	TGTGCCAGCAGTGAATCTTTCACCAATCAGCCCCAGCATTTT
TRBD1	TRBV3-1/TRBV3-2	NA	TRBJ1-4	CASSPGPGTGDEKLFF	TGTGCCAGCAGCCCGGGACCGGGGACAGGGGATGAAAAACTGTTTTTT
TRBD1	TRBV7-2	NA	TRBJ2-5	CASSFRQGQETQYF	TGTGCCAGCAGCTTTAGACAGGGACAAGAGACCCAGTACTTC
NA	TRBV7-2	NA	TRBJ2-1	CASSLDPQAYNEQFF	TGTGCCAGCAGCCTGGATCCACAGGCTTACAATGAGCAGTTCTTC
NA	TRBV6-6	NA	TRBJ2-5	CASKVRGQETQYF	TGTGCCAGCAAGGTGAGGGGCCAAGAGACCCAGTACTTC
NA	TRBV4-2	few	TRBJ1-2	CASSQGNLYGYTF	TGTGCCAGCAGCCAGGGCAACCTCTATGGCTACACCTTC
NA	TRBV30	few	TRBJ2-1	CAWNRGGNEQFF	TGTGCCTGGAACCGAGGGGGCAATGAGCAGTTCTTC
NA	TRBV7-9	NA	TRBJ1-1	CASSLAWVNTEAFF	TGTGCCAGCAGCTTAGCTTGGGTGAACACTGAAGCTTTCTTT
NA	TRBV7-8	NA	TRBJ1-1	CASSLTEPGEGRAFF	TGTGCCAGCAGCTTAACGGAGCCGGGGGAGGGGAGAGCTTTCTTT
NA	TRBV6-6	NA	TRBJ2-2	CASSYSRRTNTGELFF	TGTGCCAGCAGTTACTCACGCAGGACTAACACCGGGGAGCTGTTTTTT
TRBD1	TRBV2	once	TRBJ2-5	CASSEIQGAQETQYF	TGTGCCAGCAGTGAAATACAGGGGGCCCAAGAGACCCAGTACTTC
NA	TRBV2	NA	TRBJ1-5	CASSEGESGQPQHF	TGTGCCAGCAGTGAGGGAGAGTCCGGTCAGCCCCAGCATTTT
NA	TRBV28	once	TRBJ2-5	CASSSRTVRQKETQYF	TGTGCCAGCAGTTCCCGAACGGTCCGCCAGAAAGAGACCCAGTACTTC
NA	TRBV5-1	NA	TRBJ2-2	CASSPSTAANTGELFF	TGCGCCAGCAGCCCATCCACCGCCGCGAACACCGGGGAGCTGTTTTTT
TRBD1	TRBV4-1	once	TRBJ1-4	CASSQGVPNRGVGEKLFF	TGCGCCAGCAGCCAAGGAGTCCCTAACAGGGGAGTGGGGGAAAAACTGTTTTTT
TRBD2	TRBV11-3	NA	TRBJ2-3	CASSLSRGVADTQYF	TGTGCCAGCAGCTTGTCGCGGGGGGTCGCAGATACGCAGTATTTT
NA	TRBV2	NA	TRBJ1-6	CASTTGGLWGERGYNSPLHF	TGTGCCAGCACCACAGGCGGGTTGTGGGGAGAGAGGGGCTATAATTCACCCCTCCACTTT
NA	TRBV6-2/TRBV6-3	NA	TRBJ2-1	CASSYSERVLDNEQFF	TGTGCCAGCAGTTACTCCGAAAGGGTTCTGGACAATGAGCAGTTCTTC
NA	TRBV18	NA	TRBJ2-3	CASSPQDRTDTQYF	TGTGCCAGCTCACCACAGGACCGCACAGATACGCAGTATTTT
TRBD2	TRBV7-2	NA	TRBJ2-2	CASSLLLAGTGELFF	TGTGCCAGCAGCTTATTGCTAGCGGGGACCGGGGAGCTGTTTTTT
TRBD2	TRBV2	NA	TRBJ2-3	CASRQRGGSDTQYF	TGTGCCAGCCGTCAGCGGGGGGGGTCAGATACGCAGTATTTT
NA	TRBV24-1	NA	TRBJ2-1	CATSVPLDGSNEQFF	TGTGCCACCAGTGTCCCCCTCGACGGTTCCAATGAGCAGTTCTTC
TRBD1	TRBV11-2	NA	TRBJ2-2	CASSFQGQGGNGELFF	TGTGCCAGCAGCTTCCAGGGACAGGGCGGGAACGGGGAGCTGTTTTTT
NA	TRBV6-2/TRBV6-3	NA	TRBJ2-4	CASSSEEVVKNIQYF	TGTGCCAGCAGTTCGGAGGAGGTAGTCAAAAACATTCAGTACTTC
TRBD1	TRBV4-1	NA	TRBJ2-3	CASSQFDRGGTDTQYF	TGCGCCAGCAGCCAGTTCGACAGGGGAGGCACAGATACGCAGTATTTT
NA	TRBV24-1	NA	TRBJ2-3	CATSDARGFSDTQYF	TGTGCCACCAGTGACGCCAGGGGCTTCTCAGATACGCAGTATTTT
NA	TRBV5-1	NA	TRBJ1-6	CASSLEPNSPLHF	TGCGCCAGCAGCTTGGAACCAAATTCACCCCTCCACTTT
NA	TRBV6-5	once	TRBJ1-1	CASSYEGRGTEAFF	TGTGCCAGCAGTTACGAGGGTCGCGGCACTGAAGCTTTCTTT
TRBD1	TRBV18	NA	TRBJ1-1	CASSPGQGPEAFF	TGTGCCAGCTCACCTGGACAGGGACCTGAAGCTTTCTTT
TRBD1	TRBV9	NA	TRBJ1-6	CASSLKGGVSPLHF	TGTGCCAGCAGCTTAAAAGGGGGCGTTTCACCCCTCCACTTT
NA	TRBV9	NA	TRBJ2-1	CASTPAAGFYNEQFF	TGTGCCAGCACCCCCGCGGCGGGGTTCTACAATGAGCAGTTCTTC
NA	TRBV9	NA	TRBJ1-2	CASSVEVGNYGYTF	TGTGCCAGCAGCGTAGAGGTAGGGAACTATGGCTACACCTTC
TRBD2	TRBV10-2	NA	TRBJ2-1	CASSEAGGPYEQFF	TGCGCCAGCAGTGAGGCGGGGGGGCCGTATGAGCAGTTCTTC
NA	TRBV2	NA	TRBJ2-2	CASKALGLRNTGELFF	TGTGCCAGCAAAGCTCTGGGACTCCGGAACACCGGGGAGCTGTTTTTT